These 28 T cell receptor beta chains came from one sample sequenced in a study of cytomegalovirus exposure and HLA in healthy donors. In the PCR, 60 Vbeta and 13 Jbeta primers were used. Sequencing was performed with immunoSEQ multiplex PCR; in TCRdb, only in-frame clones are kept and a portion is missing. Among 40,000 to 55,000 clones listed, 60% to 80% were seen once. The specimen was PBMCs. The receptors here all came from a woman between 35 and 50 years old in good health and CMV-seropositive.

This clone was detected only a few times. The rearrangement uses TRBV6-5 and TRBJ1-2, with TRBD1 as a possible D gene (5 bases). The germline V and J ends were trimmed by 6 bases and 4 bases, with 12 bases remaining between them. Germline values: CDR1 MNHEY, CDR2 SVGAGI. The CDR3 contains 13 residues. CDR3 loop: CASSYDSLYGYTF. The CDR3 DNA reads TGTGCCAGCAGCTACGACAGCCTCTATGGCTACACCTTC.

CDR3 amino acids: CASSMIGQAYGYTF. In nucleotides, the CDR3 is TGTGCCAGTAGTATGATAGGACAGGCCTATGGCTACACCTTC. V and J are TRBV19 and TRBJ1-2; 7 bases map to TRBD1. This CDR3 contains 14 residues. Looked up from germline, CDR1 is LNHDA and CDR2 is SQIVND (reference sequence). With V trimmed by 3 bases and J by 4 bases, 5 bases remained unmatched.

V and J are TRBV29-1 and TRBJ1-1; 12 nucleotides align to TRBD1. Unmatched junction bases numbered 13, after V lost 6 bases and J lost 5 bases. Germline assignment: CDR1 SQVTM and CDR2 ANQGSEA. The CDR3 has 16 amino acids. For the CDR3, the DNA is TGCAGCGTCGAGACCGGGACAGGGGGCGGGACAACTGAAGCTTTCTTT. The encoded protein is CSVETGTGGGTTEAFF. The whole variable domain, remainder taken from reference TRBV29-1 and TRBJ1-1, is SAVISQKPSRDICQRGTSLTIQCQVDSQVTMMFWYRQQPGQSLTLIATANQGSEATYESGFVIDKFPISRPNLTFSTLTVSNMSPEDSSIYLCSVETGTGGGTTEAFFGQGTRLTVV.

The V and J genes are TRBV2 and TRBJ1-1; perhaps TRBD1 as D (6 bases). This CDR3 is 11 amino acids long. The V end was cut by 2 bases, the J end by 9 bases, with 7 bases between. Germline values: CDR1 SNHLY, CDR2 FYNNEI. CDR3 DNA: TGTGCCAGCAGTGAAACAGGGCAAGCTTTCTTT. Translated, it gives CASSETGQAFF.

V usage is TRBV11-1 and J usage is TRBJ1-5, with D perhaps matching TRBD1 (5 bases). Germline CDR1 is SGHAT and CDR2 is FQDESV (reference sequence). Trimming removed 3 bases from V and 5 bases from J, with 8 bases in between. CDR3 length: 13 amino acids. The CDR3 DNA reads TGTGCCAGCAGCTTTGACAGTCATCAGCCCCAGCATTTT. This gives the protein CASSFDSHQPQHF. Full variable domain (outside the CDR3, taken from reference TRBV11-1 and TRBJ1-5): EAEVAQSPRYKITEKSQAVAFWCDPISGHATLYWYRQILGQGPELLVQFQDESVVDDSQLPKDRFSAERLKGVDSTLKIQPAELGDSAMYLCASSFDSHQPQHFGDGTRLSIL.

The V and J genes are TRBV29-1 and TRBJ1-1; the D is unclear. The CDR3 consists of 11 residues. Trimming shortened V by 6 bases and J by 6 bases, and 11 bases separated the two germline ends. Per germline, CDR1 SQVTM and CDR2 ANQGSEA. As DNA, the CDR3 is TGCAGCGTCACACCCTGGCCTGAAGCTTTCTTT. Its translation is CSVTPWPEAFF.

The genes are TRBV7-8 and TRBJ2-7; the match to TRBD1 covers 9 bases. Germline V gene data show CDR1 as SGHVS and CDR2 as FQNEAQ. The CDR3 runs 16 residues. Trimming at V came to 6 bases and at J to 5 bases, leaving 14 bases not matched to a gene. The CDR3, as DNA: TGTGCCAGCAGACAGAATTCCGGGACAGGGATCCACGAGCAGTACTTC. This codes for CASRQNSGTGIHEQYF.

The CDR3: CASSLALGGNEQFF. The CDR3 DNA is TGTGCCAGCAGCTTAGCTCTCGGGGGCAATGAGCAGTTCTTC. The rearrangement uses TRBV11-2 and TRBJ2-1; maybe TRBD2 (6 bases). Germline V gene lookup returns CDR1 SGHAT and CDR2 FQNNGV. The germline V and J ends were trimmed by 1 base and 6 bases, with 10 bases remaining between them. This CDR3 region has 14 residues.

This clone was detected only once. This rearrangement joins TRBV5-1 to TRBJ1-1, with 7 bases lining up with TRBD1. From germline, CDR1 is SGHRS and CDR2 YFSETQ. This CDR3 region has 13 residues. V gave up 4 bases and J gave up 2 bases; unmatched junction bases: 2. CDR3 loop: CASSIGGNTEAFF. The CDR3 coding sequence is TGCGCCAGCAGCATAGGGGGCAACACTGAAGCTTTCTTT.

V usage is TRBV2 and J usage is TRBJ1-4; weak D call: TRBD1 (5 bases). V gave up 6 bases and J gave up 3 bases, with 11 bases separating them. Germline values: CDR1 SNHLY, CDR2 FYNNEI. The CDR3 spans 14 residues. CDR3 protein: CASRGHLSNEKLFF. The CDR3 region has the DNA TGTGCCAGCAGGGGGCATTTGTCTAATGAAAAACTGTTTTTT.

V is TRBV4-3 and J is TRBJ1-5, with D hard to call. This CDR3 spans 13 amino acids. V shed 0 bases and J shed 9 bases, with 9 bases lying between them. Germline CDR1 and CDR2: LGHNA and YSLEER. DNA of the CDR3: TGCGCCAGCAGCCAAGATCTTTCTCGGCCCCAGCATTTT. It translates to CASSQDLSRPQHF.

V gene TRBV29-1 combines with J gene TRBJ1-4; a possible D gene is TRBD1 (5 bases). The CDR3 runs 13 residues. V was cut by 7 bases and J by 3 bases, with 12 bases left in between. Germline V gives CDR1 SQVTM, CDR2 ANQGSEA. CDR3 DNA: TGCAGCGGGGCGTGGGGGGCTAATGAAAAACTGTTTTTT. Amino acid sequence: CSGAWGANEKLFF.

This chain joins TRBV4-2 and TRBJ2-7; a possible D gene is TRBD1 (5 bases). V dropped 1 base and J dropped 0 bases, with 7 bases sitting between them. The CDR3 contains 14 residues. Germline V gives CDR1 LGHNA, CDR2 YNFKEQ. The DNA of the CDR3 is TGTGCCAGCAGCCAAGCAGACAGCTCCTACGAGCAGTACTTC. This encodes CASSQADSSYEQYF.

The CDR3 nucleotides read TGTGCCAGCAGTGAAAGGGACGGGGGTGAGCAGTTCTTC. Translation: CASSERDGGEQFF. This chain uses TRBV25-1 with TRBJ2-1, with D possibly TRBD2 on 6 matching bases. This CDR3 contains 13 residues. Looked up from germline, CDR1 is MGHDK and CDR2 is SYGVNS. Trimming removed 2 bases from V and 9 bases from J, with 11 bases in between.

The chain carries TRBV7-2 and TRBJ1-2; D is unresolved. CDR1 is SGHTA and CDR2 is FQGNSA in the germline V gene. This CDR3 comprises 13 residues. V lost 3 bases and J lost 2, with 7 bases in between. The CDR3 spells CASSFPGNYGYTF. The DNA of the CDR3 is TGTGCCAGCAGCTTCCCAGGAAACTATGGCTACACCTTC.

The chain employs TRBV6-5 and TRBJ1-1, with D uncertain. Germline CDR1 MNHEY, CDR2 SVGAGI. The CDR3 totals 15 residues. Trimming left V 0 bases short and J 4 bases short, with 12 bases between. CDR3 region: CASSYSNKWSTEAFF. CDR3 coding DNA: TGTGCCAGCAGTTACTCGAACAAGTGGAGCACTGAAGCTTTCTTT.

This clone came up once. The chain is built from TRBV6-1 and TRBJ2-1; 7 bases are shared with TRBD2. The junction had 12 bases not matched to a gene; V was cut back by 4 bases and J by 0 bases. Germline V lookup: CDR1 MNHNS, CDR2 SASEGT. This CDR3 is 18 amino acids long. The CDR3: CASSVRLAESRSYNEQFF. Here the CDR3 DNA reads TGTGCCAGCAGTGTTCGTCTAGCGGAGAGCCGCTCCTACAATGAGCAGTTCTTC.

This clone turned up a few times. V gene TRBV5-1 combines with J gene TRBJ2-7; no reliable D call. The V end lost 2 bases, the J end lost 2 bases, and 14 bases lay between the germline ends. The CDR3 has 15 amino acids. The germline CDR1 and CDR2 sequences are SGHRS and YFSETQ. The CDR3, as DNA: TGCGCCAGCAGCTTCCTTCTCGAGGCGACCTACGAGCAGTACTTC. Translated, it gives CASSFLLEATYEQYF.

V is TRBV5-1 and J is TRBJ2-5; 8 bases agree with TRBD2. Germline trimming cut 4 bases from V and 2 bases from J; bases unmatched to any gene: 7. The length of the CDR3 is 15 residues. Germline V gene data show CDR1 as SGHRS and CDR2 as YFSETQ. The CDR3 region is CASSLSGARQETQYF. In DNA form, the CDR3 reads TGCGCCAGCAGCCTTAGCGGGGCCAGACAAGAGACCCAGTACTTC. Full variable domain (rest looked up from reference TRBV5-1 and TRBJ2-5): KAGVTQTPRYLIKTRGQQVTLSCSPISGHRSVSWYQQTPGQGLQFLFEYFSETQRNKGNFPGRFSGRQFSNSRSEMNVSTLELGDSALYLCASSLSGARQETQYFGPGTRLLVL.

The chain links TRBV29-1 to TRBJ2-7, with 10 bases lining up with TRBD2. The germline gives CDR1 SQVTM, CDR2 ANQGSEA. The CDR3 extends over 15 amino acids. Germline trimming cut 7 bases from V and 1 base from J; bases unmatched to any gene: 10. The chain's CDR3 is CSGIAGGGPSYEQYF. The CDR3 nucleotides are TGCAGCGGGATAGCGGGGGGCGGGCCTTCCTACGAGCAGTACTTC.

The chain recombines TRBV7-2 with TRBJ2-5; 13 positions match TRBD2. The CDR3 loop spans 16 amino acids. Germline values: CDR1 SGHTA, CDR2 FQGNSA. Trimming at V came to 3 bases and at J to 5 bases, leaving 6 bases not matched to a gene. The CDR3: CASSFGTSGAWETQYF. CDR3 coding DNA: TGTGCCAGCAGCTTCGGGACTAGCGGGGCCTGGGAGACCCAGTACTTC.

This clone was counted once. This chain connects TRBV6-4 to TRBJ2-2; 8 bases are a match to TRBD1. This CDR3 has 18 residues. Germline V gives CDR1 MRHNA, CDR2 SNTAGT. J lost 6 bases, V lost 4 bases, and 16 bases had no gene match. CDR3: CASSASLGAGGVPGELFF. Written as DNA, the CDR3 is TGTGCCAGCAGTGCCTCACTCGGGGCAGGGGGCGTTCCCGGGGAGCTGTTTTTT.

This clone came up a few times. DNA of the CDR3: TGCGCCAGCAGCGACGGACAGAACTATGGCTACACCTTC. The encoded protein is CASSDGQNYGYTF. The gene calls are TRBV10-1 and TRBJ1-2; tentative D call: TRBD1 (6 bases). CDR1 and CDR2 from the germline V gene are WNHNN and SYGVQD (reference sequence). CDR3 size: 13 residues. The V end lost 6 bases, the J end lost 2 bases, and 10 bases lay between the germline ends.

The V and J genes are TRBV4-2 and TRBJ1-4; the D gene is possibly TRBD1 (6 bases). Germline CDR1 and CDR2: LGHNA and YNFKEQ. This CDR3 has 15 residues. V lost 7 bases and J lost 5, with 17 bases in between. CDR3 nucleotides: TGTGCCAGCACGCCTAGTGGACAGTTGAATGAAAAACTGTTTTTT. This translates into CASTPSGQLNEKLFF.

The J gene is TRBJ2-3, the V gene TRBV11-2, with TRBD2 matching over 7 bases. The germline V gene has CDR1 SGHAT and CDR2 FQNNGV. CDR3 length: 15 amino acids. V gave up 3 bases and J gave up 0 bases; unmatched junction bases: 3. CDR3 residues: CASSLGGFSTDTQYF. The CDR3 coding sequence is TGTGCCAGCAGCTTGGGGGGGTTTAGCACAGATACGCAGTATTTT.

This rearrangement joins TRBV4-3 to TRBJ1-2; 8 bases line up with TRBD1. Germline CDR1 and CDR2: LGHNA and YSLEER. V lost 1 base, J lost 7 bases, and 8 bases stayed unmatched. CDR3 length equals 15 residues. The CDR3 region is CASSQGDRGSSGYTF. The CDR3 region has the DNA TGCGCCAGCAGCCAAGGAGACAGGGGTTCAAGTGGCTACACCTTC.

Regarding this clone: The identical CDR3 is also encoded by other nucleotide sequences in the sample. V usage is TRBV4-2 and J usage is TRBJ2-1, with D tentatively TRBD2 (6 bases). Germline lookup yields CDR1 LGHNA and CDR2 YNFKEQ. V lost 2 bases and J 0 bases, leaving 11 bases between the germline ends. The CDR3 totals 16 residues. CDR3 nucleotides: TGTGCCAGCAGCCAACCTACTAGCAGCTCCTACAATGAGCAGTTCTTC. Protein: CASSQPTSSSYNEQFF.

The chain joins TRBV7-3 to TRBJ1-1; D call uncertain. Germline V lookup: CDR1 SGHTA, CDR2 FQGTGA. This CDR3 region has 13 residues. Trimming took off 3 bases at V and 0 bases at J, with 5 bases between the two ends. CDR3 protein: CASSFSVNTEAFF. The CDR3 DNA sequence: TGTGCCAGCAGCTTCAGCGTGAACACTGAAGCTTTCTTT.